This is a list of T cell receptor beta chains from one sample in a study of post-analysis software for immune sequencing data. Each CDR3 protein is one row after TCRdb ran MiXCR on the PCR reads. This sample has 700,000 to 900,000 distinct CDR3 sequences, with roughly 46% found just once. The specimen was blood. All receptors come from a girl aged 10-17 years with multiple sclerosis. CDR3s include the opening cysteine and the closing phenylalanine or tryptophan. A D gene is named only where the DNA matches it firmly. Some rows mark clone size as missing; the rest say once, few, many or name a class of expanded clone.

V gene	clone size	J gene	D gene	CDR3 protein	CDR3 DNA
TRBV15	NA	TRBJ2-7	TRBD2	CATGTSSYEQYF	TGTGCCACGGGGACTAGTTCCTACGAGCAGTACTTC
TRBV20-1	few	TRBJ2-7	NA	CSAGGEREQYF	TGCAGTGCGGGTGGGGAGCGGGAGCAGTACTTC
TRBV6-5	NA	TRBJ2-7	TRBD1	CASSYSLTGINEQYF	TGTGCCAGCAGTTACTCCCTGACAGGGATAAACGAGCAGTACTTC
TRBV20-1	NA	TRBJ2-3	NA	CSAPSVRASTDTQYF	TGCAGTGCCCCCTCGGTCCGGGCTAGCACAGATACGCAGTATTTT
TRBV6-5	NA	TRBJ2-5	NA	CASRSQGRETQYF	TGTGCCAGCAGGTCGCAGGGAAGAGAGACCCAGTACTTC
TRBV20-1	NA	TRBJ2-5	NA	CSARYQTRVGETQYF	TGCAGTGCTAGATATCAGACCCGAGTTGGAGAGACCCAGTACTTC
TRBV6-2/TRBV6-3	NA	TRBJ2-6	NA	CASTYGSRFGANVLTF	TGTGCCAGCACCTACGGGTCGCGGTTCGGGGCCAACGTCCTGACTTTC
TRBV12-3/TRBV12-4	NA	TRBJ2-3	TRBD2	CASSLRLAGVTDTQYF	TGTGCCAGCAGCCTTCGACTAGCGGGAGTCACAGATACGCAGTATTTT
TRBV9	NA	TRBJ1-2	NA	CASSPEGDTYYGYTF	TGTGCCAGCAGCCCAGAAGGGGACACATACTATGGCTACACCTTC
TRBV18	NA	TRBJ2-7	NA	CASSPGESREQYF	TGTGCCAGCTCACCAGGCGAGAGTCGCGAGCAGTACTTC
TRBV11-2	NA	TRBJ2-5	TRBD2	CASSLLPGLLETQYF	TGTGCCAGCAGCTTGCTACCGGGACTATTAGAGACCCAGTACTTC
TRBV7-9	NA	TRBJ1-5	TRBD1	CASSGTGTGDQPQHF	TGTGCCAGCAGCGGCACCGGGACAGGGGATCAGCCCCAGCATTTT
TRBV6-5	few	TRBJ1-2	NA	CASKGPGGGYTF	TGTGCCAGCAAGGGGCCGGGGGGTGGCTACACCTTC
TRBV6-6	few	TRBJ2-7	NA	CASSSHRRRTQTYEQYF	TGTGCCAGCAGTTCCCACCGGAGACGGACCCAAACCTACGAGCAGTACTTC
TRBV20-1	NA	TRBJ2-3	NA	CSARGGGSTDTQYF	TGCAGTGCTAGAGGGGGCGGTAGCACAGATACGCAGTATTTT
TRBV4-3	NA	TRBJ2-7	TRBD2	CASSQSRTSSHEQYF	TGCGCCAGCAGCCAAAGCCGGACTAGTTCCCACGAGCAGTACTTC
TRBV11-2	NA	TRBJ2-5	NA	CASSLEFSAQETQYF	TGTGCCAGCAGCTTAGAGTTTTCCGCCCAAGAGACCCAGTACTTC
TRBV10-3	once	TRBJ2-7	NA	CAISRVSSYNEQYF	TGTGCCATCAGTCGGGTCTCTAGCTACAATGAGCAGTACTTC
TRBV2	NA	TRBJ2-7	TRBD2	CASSVTREGISYEQYF	TGTGCCAGCAGTGTTACCCGGGAGGGAATCTCCTACGAGCAGTACTTC
TRBV7-2	NA	TRBJ1-5	NA	CASSFFSYDQPQHF	TGTGCCAGCAGCTTCTTCAGTTATGATCAGCCCCAGCATTTT
TRBV4-2	NA	TRBJ2-6	TRBD1	CASSQVQGRANVLTF	TGTGCCAGCAGCCAAGTACAGGGGCGAGCCAACGTCCTGACTTTC
TRBV11-2	NA	TRBJ1-2	NA	CASSSQENYGYTF	TGTGCCAGCAGCTCCCAAGAGAACTATGGCTACACCTTC
TRBV12-5	NA	TRBJ2-3	NA	CASGLVWDTSPSTDTQYF	TGTGCTAGTGGTTTGGTATGGGACACTTCCCCTAGCACAGATACGCAGTATTTT
TRBV7-8	NA	TRBJ2-3	NA	CASSLRSGSLSDTQYF	TGTGCCAGCAGCTTACGGTCCGGGAGTCTCTCAGATACGCAGTATTTT
TRBV6-1	NA	TRBJ1-5	TRBD1	CASSRGPDPGGGNQPQHF	TGTGCCAGCAGTCGCGGTCCGGACCCAGGGGGGGGCAATCAGCCCCAGCATTTT
TRBV27	few	TRBJ2-7	NA	CASSLRGAVYEQYF	TGTGCCAGCAGTTTACGGGGGGCTGTATACGAGCAGTACTTC
TRBV29-1	many	TRBJ2-1	NA	CSVPGASGVNEQFF	TGCAGCGTCCCCGGAGCATCGGGAGTGAATGAGCAGTTCTTC
TRBV4-2	NA	TRBJ2-1	NA	CASSQLPPGMDEQFF	TGTGCCAGCAGCCAACTCCCACCAGGAATGGATGAGCAGTTCTTC
TRBV7-2	NA	TRBJ1-1	NA	CASSLVPRVVEAFF	TGTGCCAGCAGCTTAGTACCCCGGGTAGTTGAAGCTTTCTTT
TRBV29-1	NA	TRBJ1-1	NA	CSALDNTEAFF	TGCAGCGCCTTAGATAACACTGAAGCTTTCTTT
TRBV29-1	NA	TRBJ2-7	NA	CSVTTDTNPYEQYF	TGCAGCGTTACTACAGATACCAACCCCTACGAGCAGTACTTC
TRBV2	NA	TRBJ1-5	NA	CASSETGNQPQHF	TGTGCCAGCAGTGAAACGGGTAATCAGCCCCAGCATTTT
TRBV24-1	NA	TRBJ2-1	NA	CATSEAGGNEQFF	TGTGCCACCAGTGAGGCCGGGGGAAATGAGCAGTTCTTC
TRBV29-1	NA	TRBJ2-1	TRBD2	CSVEASGRIGNEQFF	TGCAGCGTTGAGGCTAGCGGGAGAATTGGCAATGAGCAGTTCTTC
TRBV4-2	NA	TRBJ1-4	TRBD1	CASQTGGKLFF	TGTGCCAGCCAAACAGGGGGAAAACTGTTTTTT
TRBV12-3/TRBV12-4	few	TRBJ1-1	TRBD1	CASSSRGWNTEAFF	TGTGCCAGCAGTTCCAGGGGGTGGAACACTGAAGCTTTCTTT
TRBV29-1	NA	TRBJ1-1	TRBD1	CSSRTGPMNTEAFF	TGCAGCTCTCGGACAGGGCCAATGAACACTGAAGCTTTCTTT
TRBV6-4	NA	TRBJ2-7	NA	CASSNSKRVSYEQYF	TGTGCCAGCAGTAACTCGAAAAGGGTTTCCTACGAGCAGTACTTC
TRBV28	NA	TRBJ1-4	NA	CASSPYQGGGERLFF	TGTGCCAGCAGCCCTTACCAGGGAGGGGGTGAAAGACTGTTTTTT
TRBV20-1	NA	TRBJ1-2	TRBD1	CSATGGQEYGYTF	TGCAGTGCTACGGGGGGACAGGAGTATGGCTACACCTTC
TRBV2	NA	TRBJ2-1	NA	CAIRVGWYNEQFF	TGTGCCATCAGGGTCGGGTGGTACAATGAGCAGTTCTTC
TRBV29-1	few	TRBJ1-1	NA	CSVLGTEAFF	TGCAGCGTTTTGGGCACTGAAGCTTTCTTT
TRBV2	NA	TRBJ1-2	TRBD1	CASSRDSEYGYTF	TGTGCCAGCAGTCGGGACAGCGAATATGGCTACACCTTC
TRBV24-1	NA	TRBJ2-5	NA	CATSDFKRGPETQYF	TGTGCCACCAGTGATTTTAAGAGGGGCCCGGAGACCCAGTACTTC
TRBV12-3/TRBV12-4	NA	TRBJ2-7	TRBD2	CASSFSGTMESEQYF	TGTGCCAGCAGTTTCTCCGGGACTATGGAGTCCGAGCAGTACTTC